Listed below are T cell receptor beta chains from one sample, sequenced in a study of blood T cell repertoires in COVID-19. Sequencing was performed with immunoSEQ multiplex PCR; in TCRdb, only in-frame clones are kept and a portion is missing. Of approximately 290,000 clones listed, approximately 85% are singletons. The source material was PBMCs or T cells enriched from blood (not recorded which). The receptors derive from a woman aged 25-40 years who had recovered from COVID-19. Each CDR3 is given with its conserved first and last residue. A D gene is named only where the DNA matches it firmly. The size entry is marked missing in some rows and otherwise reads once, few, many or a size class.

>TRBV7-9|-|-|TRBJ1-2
CASSSTRLAAFSYGYTF
TGTGCCAGCAGCTCGACGAGGTTGGCAGCGTTTTCCTATGGCTACACCTTC
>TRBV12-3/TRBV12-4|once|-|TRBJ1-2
CASSPKQENGYTF
TGTGCCAGCAGCCCAAAACAGGAGAATGGCTACACCTTC
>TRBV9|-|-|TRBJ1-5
CASSETGRGQPQHF
TGTGCCAGCAGTGAAACAGGGAGAGGTCAGCCCCAGCATTTT
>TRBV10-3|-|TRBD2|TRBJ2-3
CAISGNRGPGTSGSYGTDTQYF
TGTGCCATCAGTGGGAACAGGGGCCCCGGGACTAGCGGGAGCTATGGCACAGATACGCAGTATTTT
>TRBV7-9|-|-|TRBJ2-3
CASSNRGLTDTQYF
TGTGCCAGCAGCAACAGGGGACTGACAGATACGCAGTATTTT
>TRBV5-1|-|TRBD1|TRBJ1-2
CASSSGGGQSAYGYTF
TGCGCCAGCAGCTCGGGTGGGGGACAGTCCGCGTATGGCTACACCTTC
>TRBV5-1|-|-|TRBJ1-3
CASSLDSGLGNTIYF
TGCGCCAGCAGCTTGGACAGCGGACTTGGAAACACCATATATTTT
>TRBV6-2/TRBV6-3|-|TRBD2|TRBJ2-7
CASSPSTQGGGLSYEQYF
TGTGCCAGCAGCCCTTCAACCCAAGGCGGGGGGCTCTCCTACGAGCAGTACTTC
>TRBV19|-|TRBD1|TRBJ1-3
CASSIGQGPGNTIYF
TGTGCCAGTAGTATCGGACAGGGGCCTGGAAACACCATATATTTT
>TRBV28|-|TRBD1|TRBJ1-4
CASSRGGQGSGKLFF
TGTGCCAGCAGTCGTGGGGGACAGGGGTCGGGAAAACTGTTTTTT
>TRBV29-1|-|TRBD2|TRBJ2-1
CSVVTSGHYNEQFF
TGCAGCGTTGTGACTAGCGGGCACTACAATGAGCAGTTCTTC
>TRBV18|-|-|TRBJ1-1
CASSQDSLNTEAFF
TGTGCCAGCTCCCAGGACAGCTTGAACACTGAAGCTTTCTTT
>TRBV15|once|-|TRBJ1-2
CATSRVPGGDGYTF
TGTGCCACCAGCAGAGTCCCCGGAGGCGATGGCTACACCTTC
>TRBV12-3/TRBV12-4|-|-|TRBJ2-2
CAGHRDTGELFF
TGTGCCGGACACAGGGATACCGGGGAGCTGTTTTTT
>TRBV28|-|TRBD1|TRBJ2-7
CASSLTRDRLYEQYF
TGTGCCAGCAGTTTGACCCGGGACAGGTTATACGAGCAGTACTTC
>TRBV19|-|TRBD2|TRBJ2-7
CASSIGGSGVIYEQYF
TGTGCCAGTAGTATAGGAGGTAGCGGGGTGATCTACGAGCAGTACTTC
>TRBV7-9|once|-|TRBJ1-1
CASIEGTEAFF
TGTGCCAGCATTGAGGGTACTGAAGCTTTCTTT
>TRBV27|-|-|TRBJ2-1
CASSSGGLSSYNEQFF
TGTGCCAGCAGTTCCGGAGGACTTTCCTCCTACAATGAGCAGTTCTTC
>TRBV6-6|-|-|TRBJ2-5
CASSGEVQETQYF
TGTGCCAGCAGTGGGGAGGTCCAAGAGACCCAGTACTTC
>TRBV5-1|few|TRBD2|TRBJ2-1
CASSTGTSNEQFF
TGCGCCAGCAGTACCGGGACTAGCAATGAGCAGTTCTTC
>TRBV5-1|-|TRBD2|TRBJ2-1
CASTSGLAGGNEQFF
TGCGCCAGCACCTCCGGACTAGCGGGGGGTAATGAGCAGTTCTTC
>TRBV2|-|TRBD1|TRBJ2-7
CASRQIRDRAREQYF
TGTGCCAGCAGGCAAATCCGGGACAGGGCGAGAGAGCAGTACTTC
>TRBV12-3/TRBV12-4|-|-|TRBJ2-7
CASSFQGHEQYF
TGTGCCAGCAGTTTCCAGGGCCACGAGCAGTACTTC
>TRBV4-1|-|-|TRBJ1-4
CASIDSGHRGSGEKLFF
TGCGCCAGCATCGATAGCGGGCATAGGGGGAGCGGTGAAAAACTGTTTTTT
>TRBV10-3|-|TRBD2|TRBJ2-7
CAISERTASGAYEQYF
TGTGCCATCAGTGAGCGTACGGCTAGCGGAGCCTACGAGCAGTACTTC
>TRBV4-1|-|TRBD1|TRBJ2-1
CASSQEDRGLISLTNEQFF
TGCGCCAGCAGCCAGGAGGACAGGGGGCTAATCTCGTTGACGAATGAGCAGTTCTTC
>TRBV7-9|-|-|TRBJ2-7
CASSFPGGAYEQYF
TGTGCCAGCAGCTTTCCCGGTGGGGCATACGAGCAGTACTTC
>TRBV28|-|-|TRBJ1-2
CASRWGGSNYGYTF
TGTGCCAGCAGGTGGGGGGGCTCCAACTATGGCTACACCTTC
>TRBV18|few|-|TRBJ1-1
CASSPQRGEVGEAFF
TGTGCCAGCTCACCACAAAGGGGCGAGGTGGGTGAAGCTTTCTTT
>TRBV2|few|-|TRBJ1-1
CASGEAPNTEAFF
TGTGCCAGCGGGGAGGCCCCGAACACTGAAGCTTTCTTT
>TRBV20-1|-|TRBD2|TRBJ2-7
CSASTSGNSYEQYF
TGCAGTGCTAGTACCAGCGGGAACTCCTACGAGCAGTACTTC
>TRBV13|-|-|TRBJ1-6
CASSLGRRVVNSPLHF
TGTGCCAGCAGCTTAGGCCGGCGGGTAGTAAATTCACCCCTCCACTTT
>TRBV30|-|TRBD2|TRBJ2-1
CAGSGGVTYNEQFF
TGTGCCGGAAGCGGGGGGGTTACCTACAATGAGCAGTTCTTC
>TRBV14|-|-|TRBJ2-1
CASSPLRGQTKESSYNEQFF
TGTGCCAGCAGCCCCCTCAGAGGACAGACGAAGGAGAGCTCCTACAATGAGCAGTTCTTC
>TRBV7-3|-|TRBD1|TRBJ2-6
CASSSPGQGPYYTGANVLTF
TGTGCCAGCAGCTCCCCCGGACAGGGGCCGTACTATACTGGGGCCAACGTCCTGACTTTC
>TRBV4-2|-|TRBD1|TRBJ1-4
CASSPTGQTNEKLFF
TGTGCCAGCAGCCCGACGGGACAGACGAATGAAAAACTGTTTTTT
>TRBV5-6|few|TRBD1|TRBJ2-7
CASSFGTASYEQYF
TGTGCCAGCAGCTTTGGGACAGCTTCCTACGAGCAGTACTTC
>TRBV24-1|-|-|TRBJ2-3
CATSDRDLRDTQYF
TGTGCCACCAGTGACAGGGACTTGAGAGATACGCAGTATTTT
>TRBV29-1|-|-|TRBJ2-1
CSVGRDSSVYNEQFF
TGCAGCGTCGGACGGGACTCGTCCGTATATAATGAGCAGTTCTTC
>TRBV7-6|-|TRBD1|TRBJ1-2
CASSLGSGTGDWDGYTF
TGTGCCAGCAGCTTAGGATCCGGGACAGGGGATTGGGATGGCTACACCTTC
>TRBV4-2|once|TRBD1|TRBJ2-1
CASSRDRDGNEQFF
TGTGCCAGCAGCCGGGACAGGGATGGCAATGAGCAGTTCTTC
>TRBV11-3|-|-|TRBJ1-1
CASSLGPSVEAFF
TGTGCCAGCAGCTTAGGGCCAAGTGTGGAAGCTTTCTTT
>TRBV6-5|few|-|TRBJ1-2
CASSYSEGDYGYTF
TGTGCCAGCAGTTACTCCGAGGGGGACTATGGCTACACCTTC
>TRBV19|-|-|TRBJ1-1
CASSIRVQNTEAFF
TGTGCCAGTAGTATTCGGGTTCAGAACACTGAAGCTTTCTTT
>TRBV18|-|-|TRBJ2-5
CASSPPFGTQYF
TGTGCCAGCTCACCACCGTTCGGGACCCAGTACTTC
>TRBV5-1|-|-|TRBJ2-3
CASSSATDTQYF
TGCGCCAGCAGCTCAGCGACAGATACGCAGTATTTT
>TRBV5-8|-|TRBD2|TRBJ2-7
CASSSGGDYSMETYEQYF
TGTGCCAGCAGCTCGGGGGGGGATTACAGCATGGAGACCTACGAGCAGTACTTC
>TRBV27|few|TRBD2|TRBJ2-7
CASKRVGYAGGQYEGSEQYF
TGTGCCAGCAAAAGGGTCGGCTATGCGGGAGGACAGTATGAAGGGAGCGAGCAGTACTTC
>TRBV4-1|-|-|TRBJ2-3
CASSQGGASTDTQYF
TGCGCCAGCAGCCAAGGCGGTGCTAGCACAGATACGCAGTATTTT
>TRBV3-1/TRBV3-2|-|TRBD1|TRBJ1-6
CASSQARQGIVTLHF
TGTGCCAGCAGCCAAGCACGACAGGGTATAGTCACCCTCCACTTT
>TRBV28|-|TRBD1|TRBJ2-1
CASSLPGQGIYNEQFF
TGTGCCAGCAGTCTACCGGGACAGGGGATTTACAATGAGCAGTTCTTC
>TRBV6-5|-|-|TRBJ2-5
CASSQPAVGGETQYF
TGTGCCAGCAGTCAGCCAGCCGTGGGGGGAGAGACCCAGTACTTC
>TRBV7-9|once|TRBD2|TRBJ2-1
CASSLGPSGRGNEQFF
TGTGCCAGCAGCTTAGGACCAAGCGGGAGAGGGAATGAGCAGTTCTTC
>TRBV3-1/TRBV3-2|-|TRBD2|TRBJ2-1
CASSGTWRGGNEQFF
TGTGCCAGCAGCGGGACTTGGCGGGGGGGGAATGAGCAGTTCTTC
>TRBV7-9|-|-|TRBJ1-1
CASRPGPGEAFF
TGTGCCAGCAGACCAGGGCCGGGTGAAGCTTTCTTT
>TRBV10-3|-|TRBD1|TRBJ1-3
CAISGTGGTIYF
TGTGCCATCAGTGGGACAGGAGGTACCATATATTTT
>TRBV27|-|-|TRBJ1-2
CASRSLRLTNYGYTF
TGTGCCAGCAGAAGTCTTCGCCTAACTAACTATGGCTACACCTTC
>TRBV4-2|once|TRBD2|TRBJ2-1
CASSQVTSGVNEQFF
TGTGCCAGCAGCCAAGTTACTAGCGGGGTAAATGAGCAGTTCTTC
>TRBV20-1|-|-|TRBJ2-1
CSAWAGEQFF
TGCAGTGCTTGGGCGGGTGAGCAGTTCTTC
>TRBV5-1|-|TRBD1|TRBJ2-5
CASSSVRQGFQETQYF
TGCGCCAGCAGCTCGGTAAGACAGGGCTTCCAAGAGACCCAGTACTTC